What follows are 17 T cell receptor beta chains derived from one specimen sequenced in a study of blood T cells in healthy people across ages (dated by TCRdb to the mid-2010s). The library was built by means of 5' RACE. Sequencing used an Illumina HiSeq 2500. The second PCR ran for roughly 6 to 11 cycles and used a J-beta primer mix along with a sample-barcoded 5' primer. TCRdb applied fastp at Q25 and MiXCR to the public reads, then kept only in-frame beta chains. Duplicate CDR3 protein sequences are folded into a single record with the most common DNA and genes. The sample table holds 630,000 or so distinct CDR3 sequences, of which under 30% were seen once. The ten largest clonotypes hold 15% to 19% of the sample. Material for sequencing was blood. The receptors derive from a woman aged 80 or over in good health.

With respect to this clonotype: Possible read error: a much larger clone is one base away. The rearrangement joins TRBV3-1 to TRBJ2-1; weak D call: TRBD2 (5 bases). TRBJ2-7 explains the end of the DNA better; the J call may be wrong. Germline CDR1 reads LGHDT; CDR2 reads YNNKEL (reference sequence). CDR3 length: 18 residues. The CDR3 DNA follows: TGTGCCAGCAGCCAAGCCCTCTCCTCGGGAAGCTCCTACAATGAGCAGTACTTC. This translates into CASSQALSSGSSYNEQYF.

This clonotype showed up many times. The genes are TRBV30 and TRBJ2-3, with D possibly matching TRBD1 (6 bases). Between the trimmed V and J ends, which lost 3 bases and 0 bases, there was a span of 7 bases. Germline V gene sequence: CDR1 GTSNPN, CDR2 SVGIG (reference sequence). CDR3 size: 13 residues. The CDR3 DNA sequence: TGTGCCTGGAGCAGGGGAAGCACAGATACGCAGTATTTT. Its translation: CAWSRGSTDTQYF.

This clonotype was counted at least ten times. The CDR3 region is CSANRQGRNEKLFF. CDR3 bases: TGCAGTGCTAACCGACAGGGGAGGAATGAAAAACTGTTTTTT. The V call is TRBV20-1, the J call TRBJ1-4; the match to TRBD1 covers 8 bases. The V and J ends lost 4 bases and 5 bases, in that order; junction bases with no gene match: 6. Germline V gives CDR1 DFQATT, CDR2 SNEGSKA (reference sequence). The CDR3 contains 14 residues.

This clonotype was observed at least ten times. The V gene is TRBV14, the J gene TRBJ2-7; tentative D call: TRBD1 (5 bases). Germline-derived CDR1 and CDR2 are SGHDN and FVKESK. Trimming stripped 1 base from V and 7 bases from J, with 11 bases between. The CDR3 totals 13 residues. CDR3 bases: TGTGCCAGCAGCCAAGTGAGATCAGGGGAGCAGTACTTC. It translates to CASSQVRSGEQYF.

This clonotype was detected once. Possible read error: a much larger clone is one base away. The rearrangement uses TRBV27 and TRBJ2-1; TRBD2 matches at 12 bases. The DNA end favors TRBJ2-7, so the J call may be wrong. Germline V CDR1 and CDR2: MNHEY, SMNVEV (reference sequence). This CDR3 is 15 amino acids long. Here the CDR3 DNA reads TGTGCCAGCACTCCTAGCGGGGGGGCCTACAATGAGCAGTACTTC. It codes for CASTPSGGAYNEQYF.

Only one count was recorded for this clonotype. One end of the junction is discordant with germline, which a read error may explain. This rearrangement joins TRBV20-1 to TRBJ1-2; D may be TRBD1 (6 bases). The CDR3 spans 12 residues. Germline loops: CDR1 DFQATT, CDR2 SNEGSKA (reference sequence). CDR3 protein: CSARGQGHGYTF. For the CDR3, the DNA is TGCAGTGCTAGAGGTCAGGGGCATGGTTACACCTTC.

V gene TRBV14 combines with J gene TRBJ2-5; D is perhaps TRBD1 or TRBD2 (7 bases each). Germline V gene data show CDR1 as SGHDN and CDR2 as FVKESK. The germline V and J ends were trimmed by 4 bases and 11 bases, with 14 bases remaining between them. This CDR3 has 12 residues. CDR3 in amino acids: CASSLGGTAQYF. CDR3 DNA: TGTGCCAGCAGCCTGGGAGGGACAGCGCAGTACTTC.

This clonotype appeared many times. The V call is TRBV20-1, the J call TRBJ2-7; a possible D gene is TRBD1 (6 bases). The germline V gene has CDR1 DFQATT and CDR2 SNEGSKA (reference sequence). Trimming took off 3 bases at V and 1 base at J, with 19 bases between the two ends. CDR3 size: 16 residues. DNA of the CDR3: TGCAGTGCTAGGGGGGCCGGGACACCTAATTCCTACGAGCAGTACTTC. This encodes CSARGAGTPNSYEQYF.

This clonotype has a count of ten or more. The CDR3 spells CASSLREGTNTEAFF. CDR3 DNA: TGTGCCAGCAGCCTCAGGGAGGGCACAAACACTGAAGCTTTCTTT. The chain has TRBV6-5 and TRBJ1-1; tentative D call: TRBD1 (5 bases). Trimming removed 6 bases at V and 2 bases at J, with 16 bases between. The CDR3 consists of 15 residues. Germline lookup yields CDR1 MNHEY and CDR2 SVGAGI.

This clonotype was observed at least ten times. This rearrangement joins TRBV27 to TRBJ2-7; 9 nucleotides match TRBD1. The V segment lost 5 bases and the J segment 3 bases; nucleotides outside the gene matches: 8. In germline, CDR1 is MNHEY, CDR2 SMNVEV (reference sequence). This CDR3 contains 15 residues. The CDR3 reads CASSLTGTGIYEQYF. For the CDR3, the DNA is TGTGCCAGCAGTCTTACCGGGACAGGGATCTACGAGCAGTACTTC.

The CDR3 is CSAPPGTGVSGGYTF. DNA of the CDR3: TGCAGTGCCCCGCCCGGGACAGGGGTCTCAGGTGGCTACACCTTC. J is TRBJ1-2 and V is TRBV20-1, with 10 bases identical to TRBD1. The trim removed 6 bases at V and 7 bases at J, leaving 14 bases unmatched. Per germline, CDR1 DFQATT and CDR2 SNEGSKA (reference sequence). This CDR3 has 15 residues.

On this clonotype itself: A read error may be the cause here, since a much bigger clone is one base away. The CDR3 spells CASKTSGGSNEQYF. The CDR3 DNA reads TGTGCCAGCAAAACTAGCGGGGGGTCCAATGAGCAGTACTTC. The rearrangement uses TRBV12-3 or TRBV12-4 and TRBJ2-5; 12 positions match TRBD2. CDR3 length equals 14 residues. The trim removed 7 bases at V and 11 bases at J, leaving 11 bases unmatched.

Remarks on this clonotype: A read error may account for a junction end that differs from germline. This sequence joins TRBV3-1 and TRBJ1-2; weak D call: TRBD1 (6 bases). The CDR3 sequence is 13 residues long. Per the germline V gene, CDR1 is LGHDT and CDR2 is YNNKEL (reference sequence). The CDR3 coding sequence is TGTGCCAGCAGTCCGGGACAAGGCTATGGCTGCACCTTC. Its protein is CASSPGQGYGCTF. Based on the CDR3 plus reference TRBV3-1 and TRBJ1-2, the full variable domain is DTAVSQTPKYLVTQMGNDKSIKCEQNLGHDTMYWYKQDSKKFLKIMFSYNNKELIINETVPNRFSPKSPDKAHLNLHINSLELGDSAVYFCASSPGQGYGCTFGSGTRLTVV.

The V gene is TRBV9, the J gene TRBJ1-4; D is undetermined. Germline V gene sequence: CDR1 SGDLS, CDR2 YYNGEE. V was trimmed by 4 bases and J by 8 bases, leaving 18 bases between them. The CDR3 is 15 residues long. CDR3 DNA: TGTGCCAGCAGCTCCACTGGACGGCCATCGGAAAAACTGTTTTTT. It codes for CASSSTGRPSEKLFF.

Remarks on this clonotype: This clone may be a read error of a much larger clone one base away. The rearrangement uses TRBV20-1 and TRBJ2-5; D gene ambiguous. This CDR3 has 15 residues. With 0 bases removed from V and 4 bases from J, the gap between germline ends came to 15 bases. Looked up from germline, CDR1 is DFQATT and CDR2 is SNEGSKA (reference sequence). In DNA, the CDR3 is TGCAGTGCTAGAGATCCTAGTTTAACGGGAGAGACCCAGTACTTC. This codes for CSARDPSLTGETQYF.

Remarks on this clonotype: This may be a read error, as it is one base from a much larger clone. The V gene is TRBV4-1, the J gene TRBJ2-5; D tentatively fits TRBD1 or TRBD2 (5 bases each). Germline V gene data show CDR1 as MGHRA and CDR2 as YSYEKL. CDR3 length: 15 residues. Trimming shortened V by 8 bases and J by 1 base, and 17 bases separated the two germline ends. The CDR3 region is CASRRPGPLQETQYF. DNA for the CDR3: TGCGCCAGCCGCCGGCCGGGACCGCTCCAAGAGACCCAGTACTTC.

This clonotype has ten or more counts. V usage is TRBV4-2 and J usage is TRBJ2-1; TRBD2 might be the D (5 bases). Trimming took 3 bases from V and 9 from J, leaving 12 bases between them. The CDR3 length is 13 residues. Germline V lookup: CDR1 LGHNA, CDR2 YNFKEQ. As DNA, the CDR3 is TGTGCCAGCAGCCAGGCGAGGGCTGGTGAGCAGTTCTTC. It translates to CASSQARAGEQFF.